Presented here are 3 T cell receptor beta chains from one specimen sequenced in a study of beta chain features in type 1 diabetes. Notes on the study in general: Across all four CD4+ subsets, people with type 1 diabetes showed modestly shorter TCRB CDR3s.

Antigens for these TCRs are unknown. cDNA synthesis used the whole RNA isolate, giving expressed TCRB sequences. Sequencing used immunoSEQ multiplex PCR; TCRdb keeps in-frame clones, though not all of them. This table has around 310,000 clones, less than 15% appearing once. The sample consisted of naive CD4+ T cells from blood. Receptors originate from a woman aged 18-29 years with type 1 diabetes.

This clone came up a few times. The chain recombines TRBV4-1 with TRBJ1-2; TRBD1 matches 9 bases. The CDR3 has 17 residues. V lost 3 bases to trimming and J lost 4 bases; unmatched junction nucleotides: 12. In germline, CDR1 is MGHRA, CDR2 YSYEKL. CDR3: CASSHPPILTGGYGYTF. DNA for the CDR3: TGCGCCAGCAGCCACCCCCCAATTCTGACAGGGGGCTATGGCTACACCTTC.

There are a few counts of this clone. J is TRBJ2-6 and V is TRBV2, with 10 bases identical to TRBD2. In germline, CDR1 is SNHLY, CDR2 FYNNEI. Losses at the gene ends were 4 bases for V and 3 bases for J; bases not matched to a gene: 6. CDR3 length: 17 amino acids. The DNA of the CDR3 is TGTGCCAGCAGTGGGCTAGCGGGAGTAGATGGGGCCAACGTCCTGACTTTC. Amino acids: CASSGLAGVDGANVLTF.

A few counts support this clone. The J gene is TRBJ1-2, the V gene TRBV30; a weak D match, TRBD1 (5 bases). The V gene lost 2 bases and the J gene lost 6 bases, with 7 bases spanning the gap. This CDR3 spans 11 amino acids. CDR1 and CDR2 (germline): GTSNPN, SVGIG (reference sequence). This CDR3 is CAWSPGDGYTF. The CDR3 DNA is TGTGCCTGGAGTCCGGGGGATGGCTACACCTTC.